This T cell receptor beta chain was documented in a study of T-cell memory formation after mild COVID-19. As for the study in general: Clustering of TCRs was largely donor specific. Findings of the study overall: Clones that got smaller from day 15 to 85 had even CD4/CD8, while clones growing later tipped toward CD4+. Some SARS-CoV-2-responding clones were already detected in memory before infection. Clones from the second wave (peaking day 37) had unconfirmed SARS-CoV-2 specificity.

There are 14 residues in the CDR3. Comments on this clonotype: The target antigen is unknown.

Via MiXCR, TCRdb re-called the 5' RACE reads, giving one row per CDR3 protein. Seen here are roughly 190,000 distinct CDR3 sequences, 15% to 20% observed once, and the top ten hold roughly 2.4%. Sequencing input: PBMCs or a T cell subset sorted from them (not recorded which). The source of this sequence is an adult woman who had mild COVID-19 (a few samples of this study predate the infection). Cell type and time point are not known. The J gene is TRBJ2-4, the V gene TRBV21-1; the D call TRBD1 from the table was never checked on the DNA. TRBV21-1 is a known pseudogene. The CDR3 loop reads CAPTGRLAKNIQYF. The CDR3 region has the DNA TGTGCCCCAACAGGAAGGTTAGCCAAAAACATTCAGTACTTC.